The 18 T cell receptor beta chains given below trace back to one sample, sequenced in a study of cytomegalovirus exposure and HLA in healthy donors. Amplification used 60 Vbeta primers and 13 Jbeta primers. Sequencing was performed with immunoSEQ multiplex PCR; in TCRdb, only in-frame clones are kept and a portion is missing. The sample shows around 130,000 clones, around four fifths of them seen only once. Material: PBMCs. The source of these receptors is a male donor in good health and CMV-seropositive.

V gene TRBV11-2 combines with J gene TRBJ2-1; TRBD2 matches 10 bases. V gave up 5 bases and J gave up 5 bases; unmatched junction bases: 12. The CDR3 contains 17 residues. Germline CDR1 SGHAT, CDR2 FQNNGV. The CDR3 nucleotides read TGTGCCAGCAGCCTGGGCGGACTAGCGGATGGGGACAATGAGCAGTTCTTC. This encodes CASSLGGLADGDNEQFF.

This clone was recorded only once. The chain carries TRBV28 and TRBJ2-4; TRBD1 matches 12 bases. The CDR3 sequence is 14 residues long. Germline CDR1 and CDR2: MDHEN and SYDVKM. Trimming took 2 bases from V and 12 from J; bases not matched to a gene: 5. CDR3 nucleotides: TGTGCCAGCAGTTTAATGGGACAGGGGGCGTCTCAGTACTTC. Residues: CASSLMGQGASQYF. Variable domain in full (rest from reference TRBV28 and TRBJ2-4): DVKVTQSSRYLVKRTGEKVFLECVQDMDHENMFWYRQDPGLGLRLIYFSYDVKMKEKGDIPEGYSVSREKKERFSLILESASTNQTSMYLCASSLMGQGASQYFGAGTRLSVL.

The rearrangement uses TRBV9 and TRBJ1-3; TRBD1 aligns across 7 bases. J gave up 0 bases and V 3 bases, and 6 bases lay outside the gene matches. Germline CDR1 and CDR2: SGDLS and YYNGEE. The CDR3 length is 16 residues. For the CDR3, the DNA is TGTGCCAGCAGCGCGGAGGACAGGTTCTCTGGAAACACCATATATTTT. It yields the protein CASSAEDRFSGNTIYF. The full variable domain, completed using reference TRBV9 and TRBJ1-3, is DSGVTQTPKHLITATGQRVTLRCSPRSGDLSVYWYQQSLDQGLQFLIQYYNGEERAKGNILERFSAQQFPDLHSELNLSSLELGDSALYFCASSAEDRFSGNTIYFGEGSWLTVV.

The chain uses TRBV11-2 and TRBJ2-3; 9 nucleotides align to TRBD1. This CDR3 region has 16 residues. The J segment lost 4 bases and the V segment lost 5 bases, leaving 10 bases of the junction unmatched. CDR1 is SGHAT and CDR2 is FQNNGV in the germline V gene. CDR3 amino acids: CASSLPSGTGSDTQYF. CDR3 bases: TGTGCCAGCAGCCTCCCCTCTGGGACAGGGTCAGATACGCAGTATTTT.

The gene calls are TRBV30 and TRBJ1-2, with D tentatively TRBD1 (6 bases). The germline V gene encodes CDR1 GTSNPN and CDR2 SVGIG (reference sequence). V lost 6 bases to trimming and J lost 2 bases, with 13 bases between them. This CDR3 is built from 13 residues. CDR3 sequence reads: CACRGRGNYGYTF. CDR3 DNA sequence: TGTGCCTGCCGAGGCAGGGGCAACTATGGCTACACCTTC.

This clone was found a few times. V is TRBV2 and J is TRBJ2-3, with D possibly TRBD2 on 5 matching bases. Between the trimmed V and J ends, which lost 8 bases and 0 bases, there was a span of 12 bases. The CDR3 is 14 amino acids. Germline CDR1 and CDR2: SNHLY and FYNNEI. The CDR3 nucleotides are TGTGCCAGCTCAAAAACTAGTAGCACAGATACGCAGTATTTT. This encodes CASSKTSSTDTQYF.

This chain joins TRBV5-4 and TRBJ1-1, with D perhaps TRBD1 (6 bases). Trimming removed 0 bases from V and 0 bases from J, with 9 bases in between. CDR1 SGHNT and CDR2 YYREEE come from the germline V gene (reference sequence). The CDR3 runs to 15 residues. The CDR3 is CASSLEGGVNTEAFF. The CDR3 DNA reads TGTGCCAGCAGCTTGGAGGGGGGGGTGAACACTGAAGCTTTCTTT.

CDR3 bases: TGCAGCGCTCGGGACAGGGATAACTATGGCTACACCTTC. Amino acid sequence: CSARDRDNYGYTF. The chain links TRBV29-1 to TRBJ1-2, with 9 nucleotides matching TRBD1. This CDR3 is 13 amino acids long. Germline CDR1 SQVTM, CDR2 ANQGSEA. V lost 7 bases to trimming and J lost 1 base; unmatched junction nucleotides: 4.

The chain recombines TRBV28 with TRBJ2-7; TRBD1 agrees at 8 bases. Looked up from germline, CDR1 is MDHEN and CDR2 is SYDVKM. V lost 6 bases to trimming and J lost 1 base; unmatched junction nucleotides: 8. The CDR3 sequence is 15 residues long. DNA for the CDR3: TGTGCCAGCAGCCCCCCGGGACAGGTGTCCTACGAGCAGTACTTC. It yields the protein CASSPPGQVSYEQYF.

This clone has only one observation. The chain combines TRBV6-1 with TRBJ2-7, with 8 bases matching TRBD2. CDR3 size: 15 residues. The germline CDR1 and CDR2 sequences are MNHNS and SASEGT. With 1 base clipped from V and 0 bases from J, the junction kept 2 bases outside the gene matches. CDR3 DNA sequence: TGTGCCAGCAGTGAAGAGCGGGAGCACTCCTACGAGCAGTACTTC. Protein sequence: CASSEEREHSYEQYF.

The genes are TRBV6-5 and TRBJ1-2; 7 positions agree with TRBD1. The ends lost 4 bases at V and 3 bases at J; junction bases unmatched: 2. This CDR3 is built from 13 residues. Germline assignment: CDR1 MNHEY and CDR2 SVGAGI. CDR3 protein: CASSFQGDYGYTF. CDR3 sequence (DNA): TGTGCCAGCAGTTTTCAGGGGGACTATGGCTACACCTTC.

This chain uses TRBV28 with TRBJ2-3, with no clear D. CDR3 length: 13 residues. Germline V CDR1 and CDR2: MDHEN, SYDVKM. Deletions cut 4 bases from V and 3 bases from J, with 8 bases between. Here the CDR3 reads CASSSPQTDTQYF. In DNA, the CDR3 is TGTGCCAGCAGTTCCCCCCAAACAGATACGCAGTATTTT.

V is TRBV7-9 and J is TRBJ2-7; 7 nucleotides match TRBD1. Losses at the gene ends were 5 bases for V and 3 bases for J; bases not matched to a gene: 7. From germline, CDR1 is SEHNR and CDR2 FQNEAQ (reference sequence). There are 14 residues in the CDR3. Here the CDR3 DNA reads TGTGCCAGCAGCCCGACAGGGATCAGCTACGAGCAGTACTTC. Translated, it gives CASSPTGISYEQYF. Supplemented by reference TRBV7-9 and TRBJ2-7, the full variable domain reads DTGVSQNPRHKITKRGQNVTFRCDPISEHNRLYWYRQTLGQGPEFLTYFQNEAQLEKSRLLSDRFSAERPKGSFSTLEIQRTEQGDSAMYLCASSPTGISYEQYFGPGTRLTVT.

A single count supports this clone. The CDR3 spells CARGTADTEAFF. CDR3 DNA sequence: TGTGCCCGCGGGACAGCCGACACTGAAGCTTTCTTT. The chain links TRBV30 to TRBJ1-1, with 7 bases fitting TRBD1. Germline V gene sequence: CDR1 GTSNPN, CDR2 SVGIG (reference sequence). With 8 bases clipped from V and 3 bases from J, the junction kept 6 bases outside the gene matches. CDR3 size: 12 residues.

The chain links TRBV2 to TRBJ2-3; D is possibly TRBD2 (5 bases). Trimming took 6 bases from V and 2 from J, leaving 18 bases between them. CDR1 is SNHLY, CDR2 FYNNEI, per germline. The CDR3 runs 16 residues. CDR3: CASRISRGSDTDTQYF. The CDR3 bases are TGTGCCAGCAGGATCAGTCGCGGGTCGGACACAGATACGCAGTATTTT. Full variable domain (remainder filled in from reference TRBV2 and TRBJ2-3): EPEVTQTPSHQVTQMGQEVILRCVPISNHLYFYWYRQILGQKVEFLVSFYNNEISEKSEIFDDQFSVERPDGSNFTLKIRSTKLEDSAMYFCASRISRGSDTDTQYFGPGTRLTVL.

The V and J genes are TRBV6-5 and TRBJ2-4, with TRBD1 identical over 7 bases. The V and J ends lost 0 bases and 10 bases, in that order; junction bases with no gene match: 3. CDR3 length equals 13 residues. Germline CDR1 reads MNHEY; CDR2 reads SVGAGI. CDR3 protein: CASSYSGQLIQYF. The CDR3 DNA is TGTGCCAGCAGTTACTCGGGACAGCTTATTCAGTACTTC.

The chain combines TRBV6-4 with TRBJ2-1; 11 positions agree with TRBD1. The CDR3 has 14 amino acids. The germline CDR1 and CDR2 sequences are MRHNA and SNTAGT. V trimming: 4 bases; J trimming: 8 bases; junction bases outside the gene matches: 4. CDR3 region: CASSGTGGADEQFF. The CDR3 DNA follows: TGTGCCAGCAGTGGGACAGGGGGCGCGGATGAGCAGTTCTTC.

The chain combines TRBV4-2 with TRBJ1-2; a weak D match, TRBD1 (5 bases). The V gene's germline CDR1 is LGHNA and CDR2 YNFKEQ. The CDR3 contains 15 residues. Between the trimmed V and J ends, which lost 0 bases and 8 bases, there was a span of 16 bases. The CDR3 loop reads CASSQDTRTPGGYTF. The CDR3 nucleotides are TGTGCCAGCAGCCAAGATACTCGGACACCAGGCGGCTACACCTTC.